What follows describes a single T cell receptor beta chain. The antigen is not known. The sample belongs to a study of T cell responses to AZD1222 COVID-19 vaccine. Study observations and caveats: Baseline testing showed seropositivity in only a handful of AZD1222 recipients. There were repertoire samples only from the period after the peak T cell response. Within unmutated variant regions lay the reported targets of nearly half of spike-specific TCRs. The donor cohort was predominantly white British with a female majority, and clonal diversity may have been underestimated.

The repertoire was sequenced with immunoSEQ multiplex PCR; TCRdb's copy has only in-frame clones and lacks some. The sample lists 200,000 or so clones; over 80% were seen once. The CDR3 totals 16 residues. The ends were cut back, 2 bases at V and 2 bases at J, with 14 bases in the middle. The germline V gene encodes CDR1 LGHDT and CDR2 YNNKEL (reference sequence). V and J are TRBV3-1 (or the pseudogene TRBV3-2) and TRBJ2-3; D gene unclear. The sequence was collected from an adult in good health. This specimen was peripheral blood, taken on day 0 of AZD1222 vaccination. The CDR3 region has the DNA TGTGCCAGCAGCCAAAATAGTGGGCAGGTCACAGATACGCAGTATTTT. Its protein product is CASSQNSGQVTDTQYF.